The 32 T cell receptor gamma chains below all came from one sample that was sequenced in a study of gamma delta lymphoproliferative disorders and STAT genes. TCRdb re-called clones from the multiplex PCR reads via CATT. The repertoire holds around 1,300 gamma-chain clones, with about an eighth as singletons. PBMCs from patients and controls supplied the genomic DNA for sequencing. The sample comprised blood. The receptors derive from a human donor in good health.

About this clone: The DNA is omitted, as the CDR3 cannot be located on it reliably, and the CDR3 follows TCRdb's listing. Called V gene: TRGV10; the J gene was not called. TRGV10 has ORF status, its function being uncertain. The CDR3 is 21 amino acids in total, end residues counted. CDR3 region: CAAWGYPRIIIRNSLAVEQHF.

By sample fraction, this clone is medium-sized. CDR3 sequence (DNA): TGTGCCTTGTGGGAGCTAAATACCACTGGTTGGTTCAAGATATTT. Translation: CALWELNTTGWFKIF. The chain links TRGV9 to TRGJP1. TCRdb lists no J gene, so it was determined here by aligning the DNA to germline. The germline gives CDR1 GITISATS, CDR2 ISYDGTV (reference sequence). CDR3 length: 15 residues. V shed 3 bases and J 0 bases; nucleotides not matched to a gene: 4.

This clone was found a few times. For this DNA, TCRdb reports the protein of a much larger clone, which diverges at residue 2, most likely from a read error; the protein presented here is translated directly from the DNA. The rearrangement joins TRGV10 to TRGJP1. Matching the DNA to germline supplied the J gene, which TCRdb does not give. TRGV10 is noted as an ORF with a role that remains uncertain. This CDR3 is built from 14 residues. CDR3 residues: CTAWDYEWVRFKIF. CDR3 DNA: TGTACTGCGTGGGATTATGAGTGGGTTCGGTTCAAGATATTT.

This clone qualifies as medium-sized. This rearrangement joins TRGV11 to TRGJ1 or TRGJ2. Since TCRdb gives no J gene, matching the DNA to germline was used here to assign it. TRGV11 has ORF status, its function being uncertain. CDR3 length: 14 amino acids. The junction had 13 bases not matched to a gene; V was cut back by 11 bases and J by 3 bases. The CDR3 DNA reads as TGTGCCTGCTTCGGCTCCCACCCTTATTATAAGAAACTCTTT. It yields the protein CACFGSHPYYKKLF.

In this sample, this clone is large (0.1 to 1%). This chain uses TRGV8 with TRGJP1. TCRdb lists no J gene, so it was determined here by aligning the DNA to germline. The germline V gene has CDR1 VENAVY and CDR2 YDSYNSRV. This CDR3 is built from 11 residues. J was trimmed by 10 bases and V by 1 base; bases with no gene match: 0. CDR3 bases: TGTGCCACCTGGGATAGTTGGTTCAAGATATTT. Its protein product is CATWDSWFKIF.

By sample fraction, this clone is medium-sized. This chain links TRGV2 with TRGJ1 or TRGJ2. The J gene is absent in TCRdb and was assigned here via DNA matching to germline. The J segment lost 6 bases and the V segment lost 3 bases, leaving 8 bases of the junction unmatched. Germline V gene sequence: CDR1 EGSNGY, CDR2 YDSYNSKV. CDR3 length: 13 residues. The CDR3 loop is CATWDSPLYKKLF. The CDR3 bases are TGTGCCACCTGGGACTCTCCCCTTTATAAGAAACTCTTT.

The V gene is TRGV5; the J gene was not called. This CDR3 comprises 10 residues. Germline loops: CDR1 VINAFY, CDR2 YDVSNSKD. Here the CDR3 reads CATWDRLRLF. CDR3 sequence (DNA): TGTGCCACCTGGGACAGGCTTCGACTCTTT.

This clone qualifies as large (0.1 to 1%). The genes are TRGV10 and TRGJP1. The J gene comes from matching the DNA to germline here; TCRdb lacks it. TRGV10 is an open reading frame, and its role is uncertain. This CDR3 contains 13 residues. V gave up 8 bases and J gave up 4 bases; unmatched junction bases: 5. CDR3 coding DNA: TGTGCTGCGTGGGGTCTCACTGGTTGGTTCAAGATATTT. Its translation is CAAWGLTGWFKIF.

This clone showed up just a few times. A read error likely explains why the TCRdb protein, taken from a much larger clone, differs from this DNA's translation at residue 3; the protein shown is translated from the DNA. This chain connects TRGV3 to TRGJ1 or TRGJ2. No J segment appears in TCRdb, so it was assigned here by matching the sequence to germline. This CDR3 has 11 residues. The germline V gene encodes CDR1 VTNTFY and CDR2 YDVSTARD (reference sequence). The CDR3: CASWDTHKKLF. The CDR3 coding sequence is TGTGCCTCCTGGGACACTCACAAGAAACTCTTT.

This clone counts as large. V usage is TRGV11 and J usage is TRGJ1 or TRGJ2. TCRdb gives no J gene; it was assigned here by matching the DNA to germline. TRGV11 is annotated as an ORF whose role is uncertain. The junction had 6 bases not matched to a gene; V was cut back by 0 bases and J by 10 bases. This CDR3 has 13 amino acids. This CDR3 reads CACWIRHSAKKLF. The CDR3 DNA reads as TGTGCCTGCTGGATTAGGCACTCTGCCAAGAAACTCTTT.

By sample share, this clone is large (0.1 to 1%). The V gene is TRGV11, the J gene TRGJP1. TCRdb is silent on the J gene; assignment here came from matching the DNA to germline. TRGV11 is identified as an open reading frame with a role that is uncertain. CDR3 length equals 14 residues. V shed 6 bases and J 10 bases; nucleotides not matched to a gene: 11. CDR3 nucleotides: TGTGCCTGCTGGATTCCGGGACAGGATTGGTTCAAGATATTT. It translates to CACWIPGQDWFKIF.

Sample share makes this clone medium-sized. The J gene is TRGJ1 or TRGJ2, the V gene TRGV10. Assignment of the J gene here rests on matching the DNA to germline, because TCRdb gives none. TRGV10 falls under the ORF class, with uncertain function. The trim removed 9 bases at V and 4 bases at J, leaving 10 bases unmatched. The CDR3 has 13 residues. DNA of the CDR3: TGTGCTGCGTGTCCGCAACACTATTATAAGAAACTCTTT. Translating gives CAACPQHYYKKLF.

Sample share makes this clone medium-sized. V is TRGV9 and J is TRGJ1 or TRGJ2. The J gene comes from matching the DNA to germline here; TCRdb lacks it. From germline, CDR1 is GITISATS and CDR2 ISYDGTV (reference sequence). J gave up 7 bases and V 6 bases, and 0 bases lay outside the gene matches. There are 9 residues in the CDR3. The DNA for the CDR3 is TGTGCCTTGTGGTATAAGAAACTCTTT. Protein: CALWYKKLF.

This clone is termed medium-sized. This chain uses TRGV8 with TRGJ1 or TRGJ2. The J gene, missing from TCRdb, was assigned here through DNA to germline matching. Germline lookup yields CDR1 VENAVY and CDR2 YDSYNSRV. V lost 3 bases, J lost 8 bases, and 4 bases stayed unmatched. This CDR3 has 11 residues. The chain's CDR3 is CATWDPDKKLF. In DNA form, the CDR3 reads TGTGCCACCTGGGATCCAGATAAGAAACTCTTT.

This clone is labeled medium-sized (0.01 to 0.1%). The CDR3 loop is CATWDLLYYKKLF. The DNA for the CDR3 is TGTGCCACCTGGGATCTCCTTTATTATAAGAAACTCTTT. The chain carries TRGV8 and TRGJ1 or TRGJ2. TCRdb leaves out the J gene; it was filled in here by matching the DNA to germline. CDR1 is VENAVY and CDR2 is YDSYNSRV in the germline V gene. The CDR3 is made up of 13 amino acids. J gave up 3 bases and V 3 bases, and 5 bases lay outside the gene matches.

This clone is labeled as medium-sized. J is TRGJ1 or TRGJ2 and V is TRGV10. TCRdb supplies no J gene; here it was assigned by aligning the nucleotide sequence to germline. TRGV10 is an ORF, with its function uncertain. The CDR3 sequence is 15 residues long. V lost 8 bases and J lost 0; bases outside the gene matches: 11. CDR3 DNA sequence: TGTGCTGCGTGGGATTTGATTGTGAATTATTATAAGAAACTCTTT. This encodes CAAWDLIVNYYKKLF.

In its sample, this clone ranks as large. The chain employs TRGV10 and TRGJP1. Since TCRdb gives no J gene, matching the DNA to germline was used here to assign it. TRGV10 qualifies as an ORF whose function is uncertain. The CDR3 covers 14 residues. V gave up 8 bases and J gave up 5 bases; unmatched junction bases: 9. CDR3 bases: TGTGCTGCGTGGGATTATCGAACTGGTTGGTTCAAGATATTT. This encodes CAAWDYRTGWFKIF.

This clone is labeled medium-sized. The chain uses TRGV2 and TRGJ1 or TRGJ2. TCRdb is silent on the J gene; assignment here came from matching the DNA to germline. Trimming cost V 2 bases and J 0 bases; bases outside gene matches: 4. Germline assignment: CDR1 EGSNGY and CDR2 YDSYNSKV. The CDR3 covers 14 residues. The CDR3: CATWDAANYYKKLF. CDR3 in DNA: TGTGCCACCTGGGACGCCGCGAATTATTATAAGAAACTCTTT.

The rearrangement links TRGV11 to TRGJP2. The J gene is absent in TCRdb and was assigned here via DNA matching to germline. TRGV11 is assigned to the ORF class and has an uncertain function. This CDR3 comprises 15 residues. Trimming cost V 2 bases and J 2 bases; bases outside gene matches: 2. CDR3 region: CACWIRPSSDWIKTF. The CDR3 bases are TGTGCCTGCTGGATTAGGCCCAGTAGTGATTGGATCAAGACGTTT.

CDR3 amino acids: CACWITGTTGWFKIF. In DNA form, the CDR3 reads TGTGCCTGCTGGATTACGGGGACCACTGGTTGGTTCAAGATATTT. The V gene is TRGV11, the J gene TRGJP1. Here the J gene was assigned by germline matching of the DNA, as TCRdb has none. TRGV11 counts as an open reading frame of uncertain function. V dropped 5 bases and J dropped 2; count of bases not matched to a gene: 5. The CDR3 is 15 amino acids.

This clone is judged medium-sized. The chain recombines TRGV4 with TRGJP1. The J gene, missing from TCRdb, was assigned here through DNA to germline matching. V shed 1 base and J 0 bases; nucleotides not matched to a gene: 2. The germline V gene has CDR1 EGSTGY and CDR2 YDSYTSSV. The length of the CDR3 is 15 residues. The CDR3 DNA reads TGTGCCACCTGGGATGGTCATACCACTGGTTGGTTCAAGATATTT. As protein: CATWDGHTTGWFKIF.

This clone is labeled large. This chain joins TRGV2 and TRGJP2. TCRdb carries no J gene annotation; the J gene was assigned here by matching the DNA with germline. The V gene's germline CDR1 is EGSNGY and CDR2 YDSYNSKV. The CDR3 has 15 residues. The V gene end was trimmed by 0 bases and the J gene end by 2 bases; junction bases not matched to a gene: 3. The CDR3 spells CATWDGLSSDWIKTF. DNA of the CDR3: TGTGCCACCTGGGACGGGTTAAGTAGTGATTGGATCAAGACGTTT.

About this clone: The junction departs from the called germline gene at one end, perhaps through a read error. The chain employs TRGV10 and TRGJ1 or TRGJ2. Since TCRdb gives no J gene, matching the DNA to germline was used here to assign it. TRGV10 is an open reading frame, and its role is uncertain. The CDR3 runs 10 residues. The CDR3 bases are TGCGCGGGATCTTATTATAAGAAACTCTTT. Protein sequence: CAGSYYKKLF.

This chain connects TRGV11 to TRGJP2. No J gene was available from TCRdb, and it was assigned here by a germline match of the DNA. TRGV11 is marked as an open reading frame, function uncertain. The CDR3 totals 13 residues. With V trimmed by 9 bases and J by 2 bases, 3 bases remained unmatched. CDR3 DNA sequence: TGTGCCTGCTGGGACAGTAGTGATTGGATCAAGACGTTT. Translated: CACWDSSDWIKTF.

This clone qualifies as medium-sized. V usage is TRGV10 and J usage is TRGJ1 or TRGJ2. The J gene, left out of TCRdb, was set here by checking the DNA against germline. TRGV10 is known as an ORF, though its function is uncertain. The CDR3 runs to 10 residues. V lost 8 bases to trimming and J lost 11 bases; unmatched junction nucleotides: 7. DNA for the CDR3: TGTGCTGCGTGGGATTGGGAGAAACTCTTT. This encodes CAAWDWEKLF.

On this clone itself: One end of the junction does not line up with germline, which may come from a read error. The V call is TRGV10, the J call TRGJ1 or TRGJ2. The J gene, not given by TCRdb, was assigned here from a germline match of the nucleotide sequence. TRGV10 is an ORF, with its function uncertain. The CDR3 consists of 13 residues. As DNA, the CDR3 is TGCGCGGGGGCCCTATCCAATTATTATAAGAAACTCTTT. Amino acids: CAGALSNYYKKLF.

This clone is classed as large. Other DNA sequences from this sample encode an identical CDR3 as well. CDR3 DNA sequence: TGTGCCACCTGGGACAGGCCTGGTTGGTTCAAGATATTT. Translated: CATWDRPGWFKIF. V usage is TRGV5 and J usage is TRGJP1. The J gene was missing in TCRdb and was found by matching the end of the DNA to germline. Germline lookup yields CDR1 VINAFY and CDR2 YDVSNSKD. V shed 0 bases, J shed 6 bases, and the junction held 1 base outside the gene matches. The CDR3 spans 13 residues.

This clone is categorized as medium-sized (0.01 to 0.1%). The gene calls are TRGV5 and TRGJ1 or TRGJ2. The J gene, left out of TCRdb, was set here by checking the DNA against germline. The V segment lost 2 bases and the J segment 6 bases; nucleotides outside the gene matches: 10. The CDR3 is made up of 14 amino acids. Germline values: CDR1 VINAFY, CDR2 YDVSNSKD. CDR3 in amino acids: CATWDTGNRYKKLF. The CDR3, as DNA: TGTGCCACCTGGGACACCGGGAATCGTTATAAGAAACTCTTT.

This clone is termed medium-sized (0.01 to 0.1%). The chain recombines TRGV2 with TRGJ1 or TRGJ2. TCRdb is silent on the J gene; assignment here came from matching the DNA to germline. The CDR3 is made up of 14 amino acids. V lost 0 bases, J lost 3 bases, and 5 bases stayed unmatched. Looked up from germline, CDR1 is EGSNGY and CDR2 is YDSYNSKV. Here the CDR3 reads CATWDGQGYYKKLF. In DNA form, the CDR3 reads TGTGCCACCTGGGACGGGCAGGGTTATTATAAGAAACTCTTT.

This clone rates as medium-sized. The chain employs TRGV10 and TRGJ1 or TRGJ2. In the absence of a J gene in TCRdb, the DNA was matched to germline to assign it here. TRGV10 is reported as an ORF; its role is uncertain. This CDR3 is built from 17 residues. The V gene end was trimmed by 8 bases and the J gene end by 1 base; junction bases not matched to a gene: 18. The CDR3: CAAWGSGPLPNYYKKLF. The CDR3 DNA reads TGTGCTGCGTGGGGTTCCGGCCCCCTTCCAAATTATTATAAGAAACTCTTT.

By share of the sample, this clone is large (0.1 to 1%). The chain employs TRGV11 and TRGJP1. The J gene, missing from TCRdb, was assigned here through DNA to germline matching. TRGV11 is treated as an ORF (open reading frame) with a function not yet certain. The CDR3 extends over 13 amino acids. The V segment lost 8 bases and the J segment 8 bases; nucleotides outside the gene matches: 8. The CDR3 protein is CACWRWVGWFKIF. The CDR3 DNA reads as TGTGCCTGCTGGAGGTGGGTCGGTTGGTTCAAGATATTT.

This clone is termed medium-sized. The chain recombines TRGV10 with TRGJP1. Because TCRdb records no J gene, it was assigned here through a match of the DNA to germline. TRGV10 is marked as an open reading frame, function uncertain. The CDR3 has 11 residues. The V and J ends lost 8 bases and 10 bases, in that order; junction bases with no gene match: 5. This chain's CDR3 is CAAWGIWFKIF. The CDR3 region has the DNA TGTGCTGCGTGGGGGATTTGGTTCAAGATATTT.